This T cell receptor (beta chain) derives from a study of blood T cell repertoires in COVID-19. TCRdb keeps only in-frame clones here, not all; method: immunoSEQ multiplex PCR. The profile shows 55,000 to 75,000 clones, roughly 77% of them singletons. V lost 3 bases, J lost 4 bases, and 1 base stayed unmatched. The CDR3 has 13 residues. The germline CDR1 and CDR2 sequences are SEHNR and FQNEAQ (reference sequence). The V call is TRBV7-9, the J call TRBJ2-5; 8 bases are shared with TRBD1. The TCR was taken from a human donor in a cohort sampled during active COVID-19. Sequencing was done on a sample of peripheral blood. CDR3 sequence reads: CASSFGQGETQYF. The DNA of the CDR3 is TGTGCCAGCAGCTTTGGACAGGGAGAGACCCAGTACTTC. The full variable domain, its missing parts supplied by reference TRBV7-9 and TRBJ2-5, is DTGVSQNPRHKITKRGQNVTFRCDPISEHNRLYWYRQTLGQGPEFLTYFQNEAQLEKSRLLSDRFSAERPKGSFSTLEIQRTEQGDSAMYLCASSFGQGETQYFGPGTRLLVL.